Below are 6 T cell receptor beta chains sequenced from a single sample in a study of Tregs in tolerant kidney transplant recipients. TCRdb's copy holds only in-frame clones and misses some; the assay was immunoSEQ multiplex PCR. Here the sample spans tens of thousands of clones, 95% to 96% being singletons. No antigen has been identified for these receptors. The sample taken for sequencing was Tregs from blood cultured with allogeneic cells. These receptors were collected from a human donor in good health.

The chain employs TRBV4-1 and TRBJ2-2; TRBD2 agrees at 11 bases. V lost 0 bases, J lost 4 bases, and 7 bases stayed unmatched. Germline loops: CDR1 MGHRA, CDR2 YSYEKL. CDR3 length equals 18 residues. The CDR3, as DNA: TGCGCCAGCAGCCAAGATGTACTAGCGGGAGTAAGCACCGGGGAGCTGTTTTTT. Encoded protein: CASSQDVLAGVSTGELFF.

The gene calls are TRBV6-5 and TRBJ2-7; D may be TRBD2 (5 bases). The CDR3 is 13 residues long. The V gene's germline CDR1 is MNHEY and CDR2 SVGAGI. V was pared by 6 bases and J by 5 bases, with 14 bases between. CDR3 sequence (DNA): TGTGCCAGCAGGGCTCCGGGATACGACGAGCAGTACTTC. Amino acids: CASRAPGYDEQYF.

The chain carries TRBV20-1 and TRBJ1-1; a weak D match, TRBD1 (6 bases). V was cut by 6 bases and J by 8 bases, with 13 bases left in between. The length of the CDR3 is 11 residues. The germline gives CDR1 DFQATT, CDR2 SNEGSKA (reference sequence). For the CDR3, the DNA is TGCAGTGCACGACGGGGGGCCGAAGCTTTCTTT. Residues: CSARRGAEAFF.

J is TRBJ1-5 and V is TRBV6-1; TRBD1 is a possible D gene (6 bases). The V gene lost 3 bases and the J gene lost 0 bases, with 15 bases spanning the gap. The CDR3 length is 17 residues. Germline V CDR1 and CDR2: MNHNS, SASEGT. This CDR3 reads CASSERDISYSNQPQHF. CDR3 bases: TGTGCCAGCAGTGAGAGGGACATTTCATATAGCAATCAGCCCCAGCATTTT.

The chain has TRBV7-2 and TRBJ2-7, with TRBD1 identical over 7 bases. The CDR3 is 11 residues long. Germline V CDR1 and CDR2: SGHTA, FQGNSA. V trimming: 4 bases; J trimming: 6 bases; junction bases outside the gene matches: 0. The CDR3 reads CASSSGGEQYF. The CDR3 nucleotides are TGTGCCAGCAGCTCAGGGGGCGAGCAGTACTTC. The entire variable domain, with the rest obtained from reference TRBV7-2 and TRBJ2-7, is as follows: GAGVSQSPSNKVTEKGKDVELRCDPISGHTALYWYRQSLGQGLEFLIYFQGNSAPDKSGLPSDRFSAERTGGSVSTLTIQRTQQEDSAVYLCASSSGGEQYFGPGTRLTVT.

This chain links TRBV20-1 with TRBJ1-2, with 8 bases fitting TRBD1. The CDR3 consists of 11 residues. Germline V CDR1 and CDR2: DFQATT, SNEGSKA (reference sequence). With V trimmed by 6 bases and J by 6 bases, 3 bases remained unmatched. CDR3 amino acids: CSAGQGHGYTF. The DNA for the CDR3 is TGCAGTGCCGGACAGGGCCATGGCTACACCTTC.